The 18 T cell receptor beta chains below all came from one sample that was sequenced in a study of blood T cells in healthy people across ages. It was with a sample-barcoded 5' primer and a J-beta primer mix that a second PCR of about 6 to 11 cycles was run. TCRdb independently ran MiXCR on the 5' RACE reads; one entry per CDR3 protein. The sample lists over a million distinct CDR3 sequences; 40% to 55% were seen once. The sequenced sample was blood. These receptors originate from a woman in her sixties or seventies in good health.

A word on this clonotype: The CDR3 ends on some other residue instead of the conserved phenylalanine or tryptophan, so this is likely a read error. This chain joins TRBV7-8 and TRBJ2-5; 9 bases map to TRBD2. V was clipped by 5 bases and J by 5 bases; unmatched bases: 12. Germline CDR1 and CDR2: SGHVS and FQNEAQ. This CDR3 has 16 residues. CDR3 protein: CASSRLAANFRETQYS. CDR3 sequence (DNA): TGTGCCAGCAGCCGACTAGCGGCCAATTTTAGGGAGACCCAGTACTCC.

This clonotype was observed a few times. The chain combines TRBV20-1 with TRBJ1-1; a weak D match, TRBD1 (5 bases). Germline values: CDR1 DFQATT, CDR2 SNEGSKA (reference sequence). The CDR3 has 16 residues. V lost 6 bases to trimming and J lost 0 bases, with 20 bases between them. The DNA of the CDR3 is TGCAGTGCGCCCGGGACGCCGCGACCCATGAACACTGAAGCTTTCTTT. As protein: CSAPGTPRPMNTEAFF.

This chain links TRBV5-1 with TRBJ2-6; 12 bases are a match to TRBD2. The CDR3 contains 18 residues. Germline V gene lookup returns CDR1 SGHRS and CDR2 YFSETQ. After removal of 4 bases from V and 0 bases from J, the junction contained 5 bases not matched to a gene. CDR3 region: CASSPGLAGNSGANVLTF. The DNA of the CDR3 is TGCGCCAGCAGCCCGGGACTAGCGGGTAACTCTGGGGCCAACGTCCTGACTTTC.

This clonotype was observed a few times. This chain joins TRBV14 and TRBJ2-5; 14 bases align to TRBD2. This CDR3 is 17 amino acids long. Germline-derived CDR1 and CDR2 are SGHDN and FVKESK. The V segment lost 3 bases and the J segment 5 bases; nucleotides outside the gene matches: 8. The CDR3 sequence: CASSHKGLAGVGETQYF. For the CDR3, the DNA is TGTGCCAGCAGCCACAAGGGACTAGCGGGAGTCGGTGAGACCCAGTACTTC.

The genes are TRBV25-1 and TRBJ2-7, with 10 bases lining up with TRBD1. Losses at the gene ends were 1 base for V and 5 bases for J; bases not matched to a gene: 5. CDR3 length: 15 amino acids. Germline CDR1 reads MGHDK; CDR2 reads SYGVNS. CDR3 loop: CASSEFETGGNEQYF. Here the CDR3 DNA reads TGTGCCAGCAGTGAATTTGAGACAGGGGGCAACGAGCAGTACTTC.

The chain joins TRBV29-1 to TRBJ2-2, with D maybe TRBD1 (6 bases). Trimming removed 6 bases at V and 1 base at J, with 6 bases between. This CDR3 is built from 12 residues. CDR1 is SQVTM and CDR2 is ANQGSEA in the germline V gene. The CDR3 reads CSVTGNTGELFF. For the CDR3, the DNA is TGCAGCGTGACAGGGAACACCGGGGAGCTGTTTTTT.

The chain couples TRBV29-1 to TRBJ2-7; D remains unclear. This CDR3 is built from 14 residues. Trimming removed 4 bases from V and 7 bases from J, with 20 bases in between. The germline CDR1 and CDR2 sequences are SQVTM and ANQGSEA. The CDR3 DNA follows: TGCAGCGTTGTGTTCCCCAGGCAAACGAGGGAGCAGTACTTC. Its translation is CSVVFPRQTREQYF.

This rearrangement joins TRBV6-5 to TRBJ2-5, with D unresolved. Trimming took off 7 bases at V and 3 bases at J, with 12 bases between the two ends. The CDR3 spans 13 residues. Germline values: CDR1 MNHEY, CDR2 SVGAGI. The CDR3 region has the DNA TGTGCCAGCACGGGCGGTCCCAAAGAGACCCAGTACTTC. This gives the protein CASTGGPKETQYF.

This chain uses TRBV12-3 or TRBV12-4 with TRBJ1-4; D is possibly TRBD1 (5 bases). Trimming took 5 bases from V and 8 from J, leaving 15 bases between them. The CDR3 extends over 14 amino acids. The DNA for the CDR3 is TGTGCCAGCAGTGCCAGGGTGGGTGGCGAAAAACTGTTTTTT. Its protein is CASSARVGGEKLFF.

This clonotype was detected only a few times. The V and J genes are TRBV7-2 and TRBJ2-5, with TRBD2 matching 16 bases. This CDR3 is 17 amino acids long. The germline V gene encodes CDR1 SGHTA and CDR2 FQGNSA. J gave up 5 bases and V 3 bases, and 6 bases lay outside the gene matches. The CDR3 protein is CASSLGLAGGLRETQYF. In nucleotides, the CDR3 is TGTGCCAGCAGCTTGGGACTAGCGGGAGGGCTGCGGGAGACCCAGTACTTC.

Points on this clonotype: A read error is possible here, since a much larger clone lies one base away. V and J are TRBV2 and TRBJ2-1; 14 nucleotides agree with TRBD2. Trimming at V came to 6 bases and at J to 9 bases, leaving 7 bases not matched to a gene. This CDR3 is built from 15 residues. Germline V lookup: CDR1 SNHLY, CDR2 FYNNEI. The CDR3 region is CASSGTSGGQGEQFF. CDR3 in DNA: TGTGCCAGCAGCGGGACTAGCGGGGGTCAGGGTGAGCAGTTCTTC. The entire variable domain, with the rest obtained from reference TRBV2 and TRBJ2-1, is as follows: EPEVTQTPSHQVTQMGQEVILRCVPISNHLYFYWYRQILGQKVEFLVSFYNNEISEKSEIFDDQFSVERPDGSNFTLKIRSTKLEDSAMYFCASSGTSGGQGEQFFGPGTRLTVL.

Regarding this clonotype: This may be a read error: a much more frequent sequence differs by one nucleotide. V gene TRBV10-3 combines with J gene TRBJ1-2, with D possibly being TRBD1 (5 bases). Germline V lookup: CDR1 ENHRY, CDR2 SYGVKD. There are 15 residues in the CDR3. CDR3 protein: CAVSESTLGDRGYTF. The CDR3 DNA reads TGTGCCGTCAGTGAGTCGACTCTGGGGGATCGAGGCTACACCTTC.

This clonotype came up a few times. The V call is TRBV28, the J call TRBJ2-4, with D unresolved. Looked up from germline, CDR1 is MDHEN and CDR2 is SYDVKM. This CDR3 has 12 residues. The ends were cut back, 5 bases at V and 5 bases at J, with 7 bases in the middle. CDR3 residues: CASSPPENIQYF. CDR3 nucleotides: TGTGCCAGCAGTCCTCCGGAAAACATTCAGTACTTC.

This clonotype was observed a handful of times. The chain carries TRBV24-1 and TRBJ2-4; 9 bases align to TRBD1. This CDR3 contains 15 residues. From germline, CDR1 is KGHDR and CDR2 SFDVKD. Trimming took 4 bases from V and 9 from J; bases not matched to a gene: 9. The CDR3 reads CATSEGTGNGGIQYF. In nucleotides, the CDR3 is TGTGCCACCAGTGAAGGGACAGGGAATGGTGGCATTCAGTACTTC.

J is TRBJ2-4 and V is TRBV11-2; 10 positions match TRBD2. The assigned J gene may be wrong: the sequence end matches TRBJ2-5 better. Germline V gene lookup returns CDR1 SGHAT and CDR2 FQNNGV. The CDR3 extends over 16 amino acids. CDR3 in amino acids: CASSLEAGGIKETQYF. CDR3 bases: TGTGCCAGCAGCTTAGAAGCGGGAGGGATTAAGGAGACCCAGTACTTC.

This chain connects TRBV6-5 to TRBJ2-7; D is uncertain. This CDR3 has 15 residues. The germline CDR1 and CDR2 sequences are MNHEY and SVGAGI. Trimming took 0 bases from V and 0 from J, leaving 9 bases between them. CDR3 protein: CASSYSPGRSYEQYF. The CDR3 bases are TGTGCCAGCAGTTACTCACCAGGACGCTCCTACGAGCAGTACTTC.

The chain has TRBV10-3 and TRBJ1-1; D is perhaps TRBD1 (5 bases). Germline V gene lookup returns CDR1 ENHRY and CDR2 SYGVKD. Between the trimmed V and J ends, which lost 6 bases and 4 bases, there was a span of 12 bases. This CDR3 is 13 amino acids long. The CDR3 DNA follows: TGTGCCATCAGGCAGGGTTTCGGCACTGAAGCTTTCTTT. This sequence encodes CAIRQGFGTEAFF.

A few counts support this clonotype. The chain has TRBV7-2 and TRBJ2-7, with TRBD2 matching over 7 bases. The CDR3 sequence is 13 residues long. Germline V gives CDR1 SGHTA, CDR2 FQGNSA. Losses at the gene ends were 6 bases for V and 2 bases for J; bases not matched to a gene: 4. The chain's CDR3 is CASRLTSAYEQYF. CDR3 bases: TGTGCCAGCAGGCTCACTAGCGCCTACGAGCAGTACTTC.